This T cell receptor beta chain was observed in a study of shared T cell receptors in the human thymus (dated by TCRdb to the early 2020s). Regarding the complete study: The study investigated the way shared, self-reactive T-cell receptor alpha chains are produced in the human thymus.

The method behind the library was the immunoSEQ multiplex PCR assay. What TCRdb holds here is the immuneACCESS table cut down to in-frame rearrangements. Part of the clones is not present; checked against another copy, under half of the missing clones reflect an unresolved V gene, and the others are unexplained. The sample has some 700,000 clones on record, around 89% of them singletons. The ten largest account for approximately 0.01% of the sample. In this sample, this clone turned up once. This clone's antigen is unknown. One base away there is no much larger clone; base qualities are not given. CDR1 and CDR2 are read off the germline V gene as MGHDK and SYGVNS. V is trimmed back by 2 bases and J by 2 bases, and the junction contains 6 bases that no gene match accounts for. The CDR3 measures 15 amino acids from cysteine to phenylalanine. Of the read, only the CDR3 DNA is kept; its 45 bases are in frame from base 1.

This sample also appeared in a second study, on human thymus T cells. The second study reports: Immunologically healthy infants undergoing open corrective cardiac surgery for congenital heart defects in Finland were used as donors. The thymus tissue came from surgical resects taken out during corrective cardiac surgery. V and J gene segment usage appeared biased in both thymic and peripheral blood repertoires. Highly overlapping thymic TCR repertoires among unrelated individuals were reported in the related research. The study characterized TCR alpha and beta repertoires from fewer than ten infant thymus samples and a few related peripheral blood samples. The infant donors were roughly 7 to 244 days old, and the cohort included over 5 males and two females. Thymocytes were mechanically released from the tissue and were stored as pellets of about 9.5-33 million cells at -70 degrees C. A QIAsymphony instrument was used to extract genomic DNA from the frozen cell pellets. The immunoSEQ multiplex PCR assay was used to amplify the TCRB and TCRAD loci from a standardized amount of quality-controlled genomic DNA. The V(D)J region was spanned by amplicons of a length sufficient to cover the CDR3 and to identify V and J genes. Through the commercial immunoSEQ service, the amplicons were sequenced on an Illumina platform. Primer bias and sequencing errors were corrected as previously described, and TCRAD and TCRB were defined on the basis of the IMGT database. Repertoires were analysed with immunoSEQ Analyzer 3.0 and VDJTools, covering basic statistics, V/J segment usage, diversity estimates, rarefaction and pairwise overlap. Diversity was estimated using the Chao1, ChaoE, Efron-Thisted, Shannon and inverse Simpson indices, and was also estimated on datasets down-sampled to the size of the smallest sample. Repertoire overlap was assessed by strict matching of CDR3 nucleotide sequence, V gene and J gene, and clustering was done by Jaccard-based multidimensional scaling. On average, thymus samples yielded 800,000 or so unique TCRB clonotypes, whereas blood samples yielded around 88,000.

The TCR originated in a boy younger than two with a congenital heart defect. Donor details come from another sample of the same person, matched by shared clones. Sequenced sample: thymocytes. The chain was built from TRBV25-1 and TRBJ2-7; 7 central nucleotides agree with TRBD2. The CDR3 has the sequence CASSEGLGGTYEQYF. The bases read TGTGCCAGCAGTGAAGGGCTCGGGGGGACCTACGAGCAGTACTTC.